This record looks at one TCR beta chain sequence and its context. Germline CDR1 is SGHRS and CDR2 is YFSETQ. The germline V and J ends were trimmed by 0 bases and 8 bases, with 17 bases remaining between them. The CDR3 has 16 amino acids. Profiled with immunoSEQ multiplex PCR; TCRdb holds only in-frame clones, not every one. The sample gives about 160,000 clones, roughly 80% of which show up once; about 3% is in the top ten. These data are taken from a study of blood T cell repertoires in COVID-19. This clonotype was obtained from an older man with acute or convalescent COVID-19. Sample: peripheral blood. The chain has TRBV5-1 and TRBJ2-2; unclear D gene. The CDR3 loop is CASSLASQRVGGELFF. The CDR3 DNA reads as TGCGCCAGCAGCTTGGCCAGTCAGCGCGTCGGGGGGGAGCTGTTTTTT.